This record concerns one T cell receptor (beta chain) sequence. CDR1 and CDR2 from the germline V gene are SGHTA and FQGTGA. V lost 1 base, J lost 5 bases, and 11 bases lay in between. The CDR3 length is 14 residues. The data belong to a study of patients and donors after allogeneic stem cell transplantation. Each CDR3 protein gets one entry after TCRdb re-called the RT-PCR reads with MiXCR. The repertoire consists of hundreds of thousands of distinct CDR3 sequences, with 16% occurring once and the leading ten covering 6% to 8%. Sequencing input: blood, either unsorted or a sorted T cell fraction (not recorded which). The chain employs TRBV7-3 and TRBJ2-5; D call uncertain. The receptor was derived from a human donor who was either an allogeneic HSCT recipient or a stem cell or donor lymphocyte infusion donor (not recorded which). It is not recorded whose cells these are; they may come from a transplant donor. CDR3 region: CASSLNGPPETQYF. The CDR3 DNA is TGTGCCAGCAGCTTAAATGGTCCCCCTGAGACCCAGTACTTC.